The rows below give T cell receptor beta chains drawn from one sample of a study of type 1 and type 2 diabetes patients. Each CDR3 protein gets one entry after TCRdb re-called the multiplex PCR reads with MiXCR. The table lists a few hundred thousand distinct CDR3 sequences, more than 45% of them singletons. Sequences were obtained from peripheral blood mononuclear cells (PBMCs). Receptors were obtained from a young man with type 2 diabetes. Each CDR3 is given with its conserved first and last residue. The order of the fields is J gene, clone size, V gene, D gene, CDR3 DNA, CDR3 protein. The D gene is left open where the match is weak. Size tells how often a clone was seen (once, few, many) or the class of an expanded clone, and some rows leave it out.

TRBJ2-5	few	TRBV9	-	TGTGCCAGCAGCCCGACAGGTTTACAAGAGACCCAGTACTTC	CASSPTGLQETQYF
TRBJ1-4	-	TRBV7-3	-	TGTGCCAGCAGCTTAGGGGAGATGTTGGGGAAAGCAACTAATGAAAAACTGTTTTTT	CASSLGEMLGKATNEKLFF
TRBJ1-4	-	TRBV6-6	-	TGTGCCAGCAGTAGCGGGGAAGTTAATGAAAAACTGTTTTTT	CASSSGEVNEKLFF
TRBJ2-6	many	TRBV10-3	TRBD1	TGTGCCATCAGTGAAGGGACAGGGGGGACCTCTGGGGCCAACGTCCTGACTTTC	CAISEGTGGTSGANVLTF
TRBJ1-5	-	TRBV7-3	-	TGTGCCAGCAGCTTGCAGGGGCTTAGCAATCAGCCCCAGCATTTT	CASSLQGLSNQPQHF
TRBJ1-2	-	TRBV20-1	-	TGCAGTGCTAGGATAGGCAGGAGGTATGGCTACACCTTC	CSARIGRRYGYTF
TRBJ1-6	-	TRBV28	-	TGTGCCAGCAGTTCCGGAGGGTTTTCACCCCTCCACTTT	CASSSGGFSPLHF
TRBJ2-7	-	TRBV6-6	-	TGTGCCAGCACCGGACTACCGGCCTACGAGCAGTACTTC	CASTGLPAYEQYF
TRBJ2-7	-	TRBV7-8	TRBD2	TGCGCCAGCAGCCACACTAGCGGGAACGTCTACGAGCAGTACTTC	CASSHTSGNVYEQYF
TRBJ2-7	-	TRBV2	-	TGTGCCAGCAGCGGGGGATCTGACGAGCAGTACTTC	CASSGGSDEQYF
TRBJ1-2	few	TRBV24-1	-	TGTGCCACCAGTGGGGGTCCGGATGGCTACACCTTC	CATSGGPDGYTF
TRBJ1-2	-	TRBV14	-	TGTGCCAGCAGCCAAGATCTTCAAAGCCATGGCTACACCTTC	CASSQDLQSHGYTF
TRBJ1-1	-	TRBV29-1	-	TGCAGCGGGATTGGGACGGAAGAAGCTTTCTTT	CSGIGTEEAFF